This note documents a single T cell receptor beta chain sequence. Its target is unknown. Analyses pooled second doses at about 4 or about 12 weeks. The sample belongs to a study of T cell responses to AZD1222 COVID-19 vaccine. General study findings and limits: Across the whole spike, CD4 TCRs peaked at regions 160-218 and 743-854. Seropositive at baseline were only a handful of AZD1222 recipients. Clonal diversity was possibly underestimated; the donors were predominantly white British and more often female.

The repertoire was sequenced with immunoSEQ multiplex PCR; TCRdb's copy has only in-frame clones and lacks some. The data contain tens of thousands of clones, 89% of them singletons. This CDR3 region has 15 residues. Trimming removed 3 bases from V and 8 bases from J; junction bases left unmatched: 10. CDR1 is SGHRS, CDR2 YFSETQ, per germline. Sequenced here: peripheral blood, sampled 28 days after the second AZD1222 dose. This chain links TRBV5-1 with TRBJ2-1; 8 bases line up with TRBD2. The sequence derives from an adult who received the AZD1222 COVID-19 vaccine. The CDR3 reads CASSWRLAGVDEQFF. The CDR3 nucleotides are TGCGCCAGCAGCTGGAGGCTAGCGGGCGTGGATGAGCAGTTCTTC.